This T cell receptor (beta chain) was obtained from a study of cytomegalovirus exposure and HLA in healthy donors. In regard to this clone: Its antigen is unknown.

General observations from the study: A reported reduction in N-insertions relative to the roughly 710-donor mean was seen in an Asian-associated ancestry cluster in a later analysis. Follow-up analysis seemed to connect common viral pathogens with several of the most significant clusters identified.

PCR employed 60 Vbeta and 13 Jbeta primers. Clones were sequenced by immunoSEQ multiplex PCR, and TCRdb holds only the in-frame ones, with some missing. Of approximately 160,000 clones in the sample, approximately 86% were seen once. The source of this sequence is a male donor in good health and CMV-seronegative. The specimen was PBMCs.

CDR3 sequence reads: CASSLSETQYF. In DNA form, the CDR3 reads TGTGCCAGCAGCTTGTCGGAGACCCAGTACTTC. This chain uses TRBV5-4 with TRBJ2-5; D not certain. CDR1 and CDR2 from the germline V gene are SGHNT and YYREEE (reference sequence). CDR3 length: 11 amino acids. Trimming removed 1 base at V and 5 bases at J, with 3 bases between.